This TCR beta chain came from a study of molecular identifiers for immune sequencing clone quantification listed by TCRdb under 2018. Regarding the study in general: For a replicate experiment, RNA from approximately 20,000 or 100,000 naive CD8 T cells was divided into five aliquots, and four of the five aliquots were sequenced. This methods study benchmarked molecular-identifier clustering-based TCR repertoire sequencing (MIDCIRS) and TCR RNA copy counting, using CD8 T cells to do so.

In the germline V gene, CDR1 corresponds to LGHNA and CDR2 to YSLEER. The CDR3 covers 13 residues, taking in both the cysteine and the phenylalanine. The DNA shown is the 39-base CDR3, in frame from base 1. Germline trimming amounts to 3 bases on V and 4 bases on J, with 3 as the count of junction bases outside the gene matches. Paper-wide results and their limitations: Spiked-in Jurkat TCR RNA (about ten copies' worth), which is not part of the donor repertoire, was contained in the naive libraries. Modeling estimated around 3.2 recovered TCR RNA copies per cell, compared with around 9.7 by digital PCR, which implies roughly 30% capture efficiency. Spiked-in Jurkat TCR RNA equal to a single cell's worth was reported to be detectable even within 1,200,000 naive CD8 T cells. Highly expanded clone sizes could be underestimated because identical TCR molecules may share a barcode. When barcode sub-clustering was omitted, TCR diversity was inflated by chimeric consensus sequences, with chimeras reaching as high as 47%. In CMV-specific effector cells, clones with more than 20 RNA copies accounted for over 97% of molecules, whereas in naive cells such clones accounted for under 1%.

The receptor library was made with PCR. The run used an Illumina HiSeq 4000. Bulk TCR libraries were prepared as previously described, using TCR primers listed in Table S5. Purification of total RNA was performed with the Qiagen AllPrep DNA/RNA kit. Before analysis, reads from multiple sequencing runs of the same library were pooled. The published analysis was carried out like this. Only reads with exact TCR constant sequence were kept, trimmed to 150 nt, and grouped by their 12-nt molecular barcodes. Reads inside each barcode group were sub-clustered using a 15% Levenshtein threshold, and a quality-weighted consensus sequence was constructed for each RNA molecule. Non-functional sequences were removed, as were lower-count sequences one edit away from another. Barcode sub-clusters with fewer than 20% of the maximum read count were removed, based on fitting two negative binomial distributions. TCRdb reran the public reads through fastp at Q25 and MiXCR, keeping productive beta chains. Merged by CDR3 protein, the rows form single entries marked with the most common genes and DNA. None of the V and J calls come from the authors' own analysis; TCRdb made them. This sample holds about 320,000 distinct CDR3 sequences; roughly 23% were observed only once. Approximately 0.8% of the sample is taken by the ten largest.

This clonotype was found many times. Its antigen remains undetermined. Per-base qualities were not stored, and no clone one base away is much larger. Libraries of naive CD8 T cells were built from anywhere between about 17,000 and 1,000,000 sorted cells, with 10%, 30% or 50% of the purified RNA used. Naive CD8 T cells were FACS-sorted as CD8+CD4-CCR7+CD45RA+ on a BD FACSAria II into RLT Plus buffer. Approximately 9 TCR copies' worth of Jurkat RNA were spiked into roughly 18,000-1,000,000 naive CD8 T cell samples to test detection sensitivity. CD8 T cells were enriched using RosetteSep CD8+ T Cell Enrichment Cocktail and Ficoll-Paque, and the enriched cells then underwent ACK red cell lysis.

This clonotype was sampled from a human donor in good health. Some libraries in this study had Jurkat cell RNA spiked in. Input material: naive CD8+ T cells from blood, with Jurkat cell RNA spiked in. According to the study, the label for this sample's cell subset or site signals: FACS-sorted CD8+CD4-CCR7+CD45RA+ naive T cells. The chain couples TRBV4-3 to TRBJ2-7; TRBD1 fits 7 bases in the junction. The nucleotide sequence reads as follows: TGCGCCAGCAGCCATGACAGGGAGTACGAGCAGTACTTC. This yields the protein CASSHDREYEQYF.